This T cell receptor (beta chain) was found in a study of blood T cell repertoires in COVID-19. Study-level information: Researchers got acute and convalescent COVID-19 samples from the United States, Italy and Spain.

In the original analysis: Amplification of reference gene primers was used by the study to estimate nucleated cell counts. Data came from immunoSEQ multiplex PCR; TCRdb stores just in-frame clones and leaves some out. That table gives V, J and clone size, and the DNA gave D and trimming. The sample lists approximately 140,000 clones, 70% to 80% seen once, with around 16% in the top ten. This CDR3 region has 16 residues. Per the germline V gene, CDR1 is SGHAT and CDR2 is FQNNGV. V lost 1 base to trimming and J lost 2 bases, with 12 bases between them. The rearrangement links TRBV11-2 to TRBJ1-3; D is possibly TRBD1 (5 bases). The origin of this receptor is a man between 45 and 60 years old with acute or convalescent COVID-19. Sequencing used peripheral blood. Here the CDR3 DNA reads TGTGCCAGCAGCTTAGCCGACAGCTTTCCTGGAAACACCATATATTTT. The encoded protein is CASSLADSFPGNTIYF.